The rows below give T cell receptor beta chains drawn from one sample of a study of cytomegalovirus exposure and HLA in healthy donors. TCRdb's table, derived via immunoSEQ multiplex PCR, lists solely in-frame clones and lacks some. Among about 67,000 clones listed, 78% were seen once. The material sequenced was PBMCs. The source of these receptors is a man between 40 and 49 years old in good health and CMV-seronegative. Each CDR3 is given with its conserved first and last residue. The order of the fields is V gene, J gene, clone size, D gene, CDR3 DNA, CDR3 protein. D genes are given only for firm matches. Some rows mark clone size as missing; the rest say once, few, many or name a class of expanded clone.

v_call: TRBV2; j_call: TRBJ2-1; clone_size: NA; d_call: NA; cdr3_nt: TGTGCCAGCAGTAAGGTAGCGGATTCCTACAATGAGCAGTTCTTC; cdr3_aa: CASSKVADSYNEQFF
v_call: TRBV10-1; j_call: TRBJ2-7; clone_size: NA; d_call: TRBD2; cdr3_nt: TGCGCCAGCAGTGGGACTAGCGGGAGGACCTACGAGCAGTACTTC; cdr3_aa: CASSGTSGRTYEQYF
v_call: TRBV7-3; j_call: TRBJ1-2; clone_size: NA; d_call: NA; cdr3_nt: TGTGCCAGCAGCTTAAACGCGGGGTCGGGAGGCTACACCTTC; cdr3_aa: CASSLNAGSGGYTF
v_call: TRBV2; j_call: TRBJ1-5; clone_size: few; d_call: TRBD1; cdr3_nt: TGTGCCAGCAGTGATTTGTCCGGGACAGGGTCCCAGCATTTT; cdr3_aa: CASSDLSGTGSQHF
v_call: TRBV28; j_call: TRBJ1-1; clone_size: NA; d_call: TRBD1; cdr3_nt: TGTGCCAGCAGTCTACAGGGGGTGGCGGCAGCTTTCTTT; cdr3_aa: CASSLQGVAAAFF
v_call: TRBV18; j_call: TRBJ2-5; clone_size: NA; d_call: TRBD1; cdr3_nt: TGTGCCAGCTCACCACCGAGTGGACAGGGACGAGAGACCCAGTACTTC; cdr3_aa: CASSPPSGQGRETQYF
v_call: TRBV10-3; j_call: TRBJ2-7; clone_size: NA; d_call: TRBD2; cdr3_nt: TGTGCCATCAGAAGCGGGAGTAACTACGAGCAGTACTTC; cdr3_aa: CAIRSGSNYEQYF
v_call: TRBV5-5; j_call: TRBJ2-7; clone_size: NA; d_call: NA; cdr3_nt: TGTGCCAGCAGCTTGGAGGGCCAGGGTAGAAACGAGCAGTACTTC; cdr3_aa: CASSLEGQGRNEQYF
v_call: TRBV5-4; j_call: TRBJ1-2; clone_size: NA; d_call: NA; cdr3_nt: TGTGCCAGCAGCCTGGGCGGGGGGGAGCTCGTCTATGGCTACACCTTC; cdr3_aa: CASSLGGGELVYGYTF
v_call: TRBV7-3; j_call: TRBJ2-5; clone_size: once; d_call: TRBD1; cdr3_nt: TGTGCCAGCAGCTTAGGGACAGGCGTGAACCAAGAGACCCAGTACTTC; cdr3_aa: CASSLGTGVNQETQYF
v_call: TRBV7-4; j_call: TRBJ1-5; clone_size: NA; d_call: TRBD1; cdr3_nt: TGTGCCAGCAGCTTCGGGACAGGGGATCGTCAGCCCCAGCATTTT; cdr3_aa: CASSFGTGDRQPQHF
v_call: TRBV5-4; j_call: TRBJ1-1; clone_size: few; d_call: TRBD1; cdr3_nt: TGTGCCAGCAGCTTAGGGGGCAGATCGTCCACTGAAGCTTTCTTT; cdr3_aa: CASSLGGRSSTEAFF
v_call: TRBV4-1; j_call: TRBJ1-2; clone_size: NA; d_call: NA; cdr3_nt: TGCGCCAGCAGCCAAGTCCAGAGGGGGTCCTATGGCTACACCTTC; cdr3_aa: CASSQVQRGSYGYTF